This T cell receptor (beta chain) was recovered during a study of blood T cell repertoires in COVID-19. Background on the study: The origin of the acute and convalescent COVID-19 samples was the United States, Italy and Spain.

Method: immunoSEQ multiplex PCR; TCRdb's copy keeps in-frame clones and lacks some. This sample yields a few hundred thousand clones, of which about 91% are seen a single time; 1.6% belongs to the top ten. Seattle's cohort entered during active infection and was followed longitudinally. Sequencing was carried out using peripheral blood. The source of this sequence is a woman in her 30s with COVID-19, enrolled during active disease.

This chain's CDR3 is CASSSRGAGNQPQHF. In DNA form, the CDR3 reads TGTGCCAGCAGCAGCCGGGGGGCGGGCAATCAGCCCCAGCATTTT. V gene TRBV6-5 combines with J gene TRBJ1-5; TRBD1 might be the D (6 bases). V lost 6 bases and J 2 bases, leaving 14 bases between the germline ends. CDR1 and CDR2 (germline): MNHEY, SVGAGI. This CDR3 is built from 15 residues.